Listed below are T cell receptor beta chains from one sample, sequenced in a study of T cell responses to AZD1222 COVID-19 vaccine. TCRdb's table, derived via immunoSEQ multiplex PCR, lists solely in-frame clones and lacks some. The sample lists about 150,000 clones, 87% occurring once. The material sequenced was peripheral blood, taken 28 days after the second AZD1222 dose. The receptor source for this set is an adult who received the AZD1222 COVID-19 vaccine. Each CDR3 is given with its conserved first and last residue. D genes are given only for firm matches. Clone size is shown for a subset of rows, as once, few, many or a class of expanded clone.

J	size	D	V	CDR3	DNA
TRBJ2-7	NA	NA	TRBV12-2	CASRPRTSGYEQYF	TGTGCAAGTCGGCCTCGGACTAGCGGCTACGAGCAGTACTTC
TRBJ2-1	few	NA	TRBV6-5	CASRILARGEQFF	TGTGCCAGCAGAATCCTAGCAAGAGGTGAGCAGTTCTTC
TRBJ1-1	NA	NA	TRBV28	CATSQGSTEAFF	TGTGCCACCTCACAGGGAAGCACTGAAGCTTTCTTT
TRBJ1-6	once	TRBD1	TRBV5-1	CASSQGQGNNSPLHF	TGCGCCAGCAGCCAGGGACAGGGGAATAATTCACCCCTCCACTTT
TRBJ1-1	NA	NA	TRBV27	CASSLFPAVPPQGDTEAFF	TGTGCCAGCAGTTTATTCCCGGCGGTTCCCCCGCAGGGCGACACTGAAGCTTTCTTT
TRBJ2-5	NA	TRBD1	TRBV5-1	CASSLDGTGQETQYF	TGCGCCAGCAGCTTGGATGGGACAGGGCAAGAGACCCAGTACTTC
TRBJ1-5	NA	NA	TRBV27	CASSLLSPGRAYSNQPQHF	TGTGCCAGCAGTTTATTATCACCCGGCAGGGCTTATAGCAATCAGCCCCAGCATTTT
TRBJ1-4	NA	NA	TRBV5-6	CASSLGEKLFF	TGTGCCAGCAGCTTAGGGGAAAAACTGTTTTTT
TRBJ2-3	NA	NA	TRBV27	CASSLFLTDTQYF	TGTGCCAGCAGTTTATTTCTCACAGATACGCAGTATTTT
TRBJ2-1	NA	NA	TRBV27	CASSLRAAGGYNEQFF	TGTGCCAGCAGTCTCCGCGCAGCCGGGGGCTACAATGAGCAGTTCTTC
TRBJ2-5	NA	NA	TRBV7-8	CASHTSGATQETQYF	TGTGCCAGCCACACTTCAGGAGCGACTCAAGAGACCCAGTACTTC
TRBJ1-4	NA	TRBD1	TRBV18	CASSWGQRATNEKLFF	TGTGCCAGCTCATGGGGACAGAGAGCAACTAATGAAAAACTGTTTTTT
TRBJ1-6	NA	NA	TRBV30	CAWSVGEDSPLHF	TGTGCCTGGAGTGTAGGGGAGGATTCACCCCTCCACTTT
TRBJ2-6	few	NA	TRBV19	CASSILVLGGPWGQAASGANVLTF	TGTGCCAGTAGTATACTGGTTCTCGGCGGGCCATGGGGACAAGCCGCCTCTGGGGCCAACGTCCTGACTTTC
TRBJ2-3	NA	NA	TRBV9	CASSVVTSTDTQYF	TGTGCCAGCAGCGTAGTGACAAGCACAGATACGCAGTATTTT
TRBJ2-2	NA	NA	TRBV7-7	CATGVAGGELFF	TGTGCGACAGGGGTAGCGGGCGGGGAGCTGTTTTTT
TRBJ2-3	NA	TRBD2	TRBV7-2	CASSLVGGSGADTQYF	TGTGCCAGCAGCTTAGTGGGAGGGAGTGGGGCAGATACGCAGTATTTT
TRBJ2-1	NA	TRBD2	TRBV6-5	CASSYPPGTKYNEQFF	TGTGCCAGCAGTTACCCCCCCGGGACTAAATACAATGAGCAGTTCTTC
TRBJ2-1	NA	NA	TRBV7-2	CASSLAMSSYNEQFF	TGTGCCAGCAGCTTAGCAATGAGCTCCTACAATGAGCAGTTCTTC
TRBJ1-2	NA	NA	TRBV20-1	CSARDLEGYTF	TGCAGTGCTAGAGATCTCGAGGGCTACACCTTC
TRBJ1-3	NA	NA	TRBV6-5	CASTPTPGNTIYF	TGTGCCAGCACCCCAACTCCTGGAAACACCATATATTTT
TRBJ2-3	NA	NA	TRBV5-1	CASSLERADTQYF	TGCGCCAGCAGCTTGGAAAGGGCAGATACGCAGTATTTT
TRBJ2-3	NA	NA	TRBV30	CAWSGRSSNTQYF	TGTGCCTGGAGCGGACGGAGCTCAAATACGCAGTATTTT
TRBJ2-1	NA	NA	TRBV6-2/TRBV6-3	CASSSLGTYNGEQFF	TGTGCCAGCAGTTCGCTGGGTACCTACAATGGTGAGCAGTTCTTC
TRBJ1-1	NA	NA	TRBV7-9	CASSLKVPNTEAFF	TGTGCCAGCAGCTTAAAAGTCCCGAACACTGAAGCTTTCTTT